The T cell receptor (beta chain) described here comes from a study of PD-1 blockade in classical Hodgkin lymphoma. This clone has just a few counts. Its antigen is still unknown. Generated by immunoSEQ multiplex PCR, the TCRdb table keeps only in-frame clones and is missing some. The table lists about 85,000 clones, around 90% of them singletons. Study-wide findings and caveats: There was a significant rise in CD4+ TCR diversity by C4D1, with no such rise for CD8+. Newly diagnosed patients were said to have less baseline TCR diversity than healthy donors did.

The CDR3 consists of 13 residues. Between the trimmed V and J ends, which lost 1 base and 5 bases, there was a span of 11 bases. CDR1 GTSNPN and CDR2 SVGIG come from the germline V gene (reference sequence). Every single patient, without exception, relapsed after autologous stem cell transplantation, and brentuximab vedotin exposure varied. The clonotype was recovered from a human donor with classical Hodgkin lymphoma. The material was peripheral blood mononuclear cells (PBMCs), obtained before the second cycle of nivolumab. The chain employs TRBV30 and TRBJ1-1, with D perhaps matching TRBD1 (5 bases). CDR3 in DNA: TGTGCCTGGAGTGAGGCAGGGAGGACTGAAGCTTTCTTT. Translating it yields CAWSEAGRTEAFF.